This T cell receptor beta chain is drawn from a study of prognosis after radiotherapy for stage I lung cancer. Study summary: Adenocarcinoma was the tumor type in some 11 patients, squamous cell carcinoma in about 7. Patients received stereotactic body radiotherapy alone, with no concurrent therapy.

Two-round multiplex PCR on genomic DNA was the method by which TCR beta CDR3 was amplified. Gene-specific primers for each TRBV and TRBJ gene drove first-round PCR. Universal primers were used in the second round of PCR. TCRdb re-analysed the multiplex PCR reads in MiXCR, keeping a single row per CDR3 protein. Of roughly 30,000 distinct CDR3 sequences in the sample, approximately 36% were seen once. This clonotype has ten or more counts. The antigen is unknown. Overall study findings and caveats: A difference in TRBV and TRBJ gene usage was reportedly seen between patients with and without metastases.

V lost 3 bases and J 6 bases, leaving 12 bases between the germline ends. The CDR3 covers 15 residues. This TCR came from a donor of 50 years or more with non-small cell lung cancer. The material was PBMCs, obtained before or after stereotactic body radiation therapy (not recorded which). The J gene is TRBJ1-6, the V gene TRBV12-3 or TRBV12-4; D is uncertain. The CDR3 DNA is TGTGCCAGCAGTTTTGCAGAACCCCCTAATTCACCCCTCCACTTT. Translating it yields CASSFAEPPNSPLHF.